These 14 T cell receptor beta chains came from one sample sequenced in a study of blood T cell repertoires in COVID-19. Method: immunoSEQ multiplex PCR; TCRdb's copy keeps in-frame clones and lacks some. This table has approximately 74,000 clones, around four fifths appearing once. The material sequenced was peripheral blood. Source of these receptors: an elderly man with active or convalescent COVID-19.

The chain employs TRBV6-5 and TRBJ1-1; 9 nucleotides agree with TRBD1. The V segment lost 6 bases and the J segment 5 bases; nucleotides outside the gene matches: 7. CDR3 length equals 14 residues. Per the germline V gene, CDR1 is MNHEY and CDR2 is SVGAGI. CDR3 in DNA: TGTGCCAGCAGCGGCGGACAGGGGAGGACTGAAGCTTTCTTT. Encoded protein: CASSGGQGRTEAFF.

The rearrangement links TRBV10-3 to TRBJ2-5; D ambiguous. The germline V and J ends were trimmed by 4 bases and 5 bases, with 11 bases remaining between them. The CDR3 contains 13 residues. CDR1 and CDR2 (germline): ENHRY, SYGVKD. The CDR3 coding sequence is TGTGCCATCAGTGGAGGAGTGGCGGAGACCCAGTACTTC. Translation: CAISGGVAETQYF.

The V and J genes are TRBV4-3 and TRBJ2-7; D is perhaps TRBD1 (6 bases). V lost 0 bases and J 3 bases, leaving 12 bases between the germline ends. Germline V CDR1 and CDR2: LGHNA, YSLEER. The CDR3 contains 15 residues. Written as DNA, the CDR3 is TGCGCCAGCAGCCAAGATTCGACAGGTAACTACGAGCAGTACTTC. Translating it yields CASSQDSTGNYEQYF.

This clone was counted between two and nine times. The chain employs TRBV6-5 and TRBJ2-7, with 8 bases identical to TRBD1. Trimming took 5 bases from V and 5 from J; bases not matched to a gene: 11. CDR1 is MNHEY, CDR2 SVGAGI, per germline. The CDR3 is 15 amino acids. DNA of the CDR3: TGTGCCAGCAGTCCCGCAGGCAGGGGGCTTGACGAGCAGTACTTC. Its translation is CASSPAGRGLDEQYF.

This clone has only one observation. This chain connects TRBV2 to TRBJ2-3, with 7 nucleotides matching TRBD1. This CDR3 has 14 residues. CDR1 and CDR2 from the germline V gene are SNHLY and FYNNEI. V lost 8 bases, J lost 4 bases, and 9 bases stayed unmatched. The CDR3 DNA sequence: TGTGCCAGCCAACAGGGGCTGGGCGCAGATACGCAGTATTTT. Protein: CASQQGLGADTQYF.

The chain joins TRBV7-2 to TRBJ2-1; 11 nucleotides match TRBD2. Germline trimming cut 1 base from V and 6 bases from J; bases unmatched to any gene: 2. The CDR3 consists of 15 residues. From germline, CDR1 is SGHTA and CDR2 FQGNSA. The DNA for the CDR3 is TGTGCCAGCAGCTTAGAGGGACTAGCGGTCAATGAGCAGTTCTTC. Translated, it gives CASSLEGLAVNEQFF.

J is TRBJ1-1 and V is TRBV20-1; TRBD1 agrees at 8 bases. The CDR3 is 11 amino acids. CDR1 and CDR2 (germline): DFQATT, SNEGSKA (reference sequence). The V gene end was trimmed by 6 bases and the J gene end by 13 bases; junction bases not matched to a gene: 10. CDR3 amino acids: CSALGTGRGFF. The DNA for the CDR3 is TGCAGTGCCCTGGGGACAGGACGGGGTTTCTTT.

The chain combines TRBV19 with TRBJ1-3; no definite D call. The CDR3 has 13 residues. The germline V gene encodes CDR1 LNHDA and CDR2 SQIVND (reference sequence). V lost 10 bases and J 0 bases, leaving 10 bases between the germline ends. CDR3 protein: CATKYSSGNTIYF. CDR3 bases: TGTGCCACCAAATACAGCTCTGGAAACACCATATATTTT.

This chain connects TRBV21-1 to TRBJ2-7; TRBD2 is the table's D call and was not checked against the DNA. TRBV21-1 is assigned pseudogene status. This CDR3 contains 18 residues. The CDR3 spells CASSKVTGRLAGVYEQYF. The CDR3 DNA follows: TGTGCCAGCAGCAAAGTTACGGGGAGACTAGCGGGAGTCTACGAGCAGTACTTC.

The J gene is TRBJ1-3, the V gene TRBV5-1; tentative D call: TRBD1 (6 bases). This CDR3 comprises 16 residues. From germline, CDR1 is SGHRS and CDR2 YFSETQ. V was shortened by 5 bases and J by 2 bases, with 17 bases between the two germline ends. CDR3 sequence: CASRLEAPGAGNTIYF. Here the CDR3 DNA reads TGCGCCAGCAGGCTGGAGGCCCCAGGGGCTGGAAACACCATATATTTT.

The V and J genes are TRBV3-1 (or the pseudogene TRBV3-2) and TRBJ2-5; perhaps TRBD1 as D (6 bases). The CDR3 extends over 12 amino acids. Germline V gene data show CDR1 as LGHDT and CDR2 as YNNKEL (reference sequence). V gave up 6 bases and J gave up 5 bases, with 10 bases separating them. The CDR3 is CASRGAGETQYF. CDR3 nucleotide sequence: TGTGCCAGCAGGGGGGCCGGGGAGACCCAGTACTTC.

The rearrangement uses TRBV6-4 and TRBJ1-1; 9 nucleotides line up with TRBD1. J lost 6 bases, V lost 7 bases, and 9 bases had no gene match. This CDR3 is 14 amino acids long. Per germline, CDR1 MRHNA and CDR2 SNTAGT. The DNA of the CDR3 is TGTGCCAGCAAGCAGGGACAGGGCCGTTCTGAAGCTTTCTTT. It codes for CASKQGQGRSEAFF.

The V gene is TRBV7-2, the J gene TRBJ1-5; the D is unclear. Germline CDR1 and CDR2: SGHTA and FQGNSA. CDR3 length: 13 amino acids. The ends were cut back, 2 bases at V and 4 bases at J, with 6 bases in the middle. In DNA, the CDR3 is TGTGCCAGCAGCTTACAGAAAAATCAGCCCCAGCATTTT. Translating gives CASSLQKNQPQHF. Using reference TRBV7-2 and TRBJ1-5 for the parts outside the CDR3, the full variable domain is GAGVSQSPSNKVTEKGKDVELRCDPISGHTALYWYRQSLGQGLEFLIYFQGNSAPDKSGLPSDRFSAERTGGSVSTLTIQRTQQEDSAVYLCASSLQKNQPQHFGDGTRLSIL.

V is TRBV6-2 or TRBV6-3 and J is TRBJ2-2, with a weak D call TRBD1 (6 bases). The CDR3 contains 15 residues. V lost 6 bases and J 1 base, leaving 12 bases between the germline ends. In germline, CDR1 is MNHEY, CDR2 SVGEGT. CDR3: CASSSQGLNTGELFF. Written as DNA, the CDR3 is TGTGCCAGCAGCTCACAGGGTCTGAACACCGGGGAGCTGTTTTTT.